Each of the 25 T cell receptor beta chains below was sequenced from the same sample in a study of T cell changes during pregnancy in multiple sclerosis. This table comes from immunoSEQ multiplex PCR, and its TCRdb copy is limited to in-frame clones, with some not included. The sample lists under 110,000 clones; just under 95% were seen once. The sequences come from peripheral blood, collected after pregnancy. All receptors derive from a female donor with multiple sclerosis, enrolled in a pregnancy study.

The chain has TRBV25-1 and TRBJ1-2, with D tentatively TRBD1 (6 bases). CDR1 and CDR2 from the germline V gene are MGHDK and SYGVNS. The V end lost 4 bases, the J end lost 11 bases, and 17 bases lay between the germline ends. The CDR3 runs 13 residues. The chain's CDR3 is CASSGLQGLGYTF. The CDR3 bases are TGTGCCAGCAGTGGGCTACAGGGTTTAGGGTACACCTTC.

The chain uses TRBV29-1 and TRBJ2-3, with 7 bases identical to TRBD2. The germline gives CDR1 SQVTM, CDR2 ANQGSEA. The V and J ends lost 1 base and 4 bases, in that order; junction bases with no gene match: 2. The CDR3 length is 13 residues. The DNA of the CDR3 is TGCAGCGTTGAAGCGGGAGGACCAGATACGCAGTATTTT. Translation gives CSVEAGGPDTQYF.

The V call is TRBV18, the J call TRBJ1-1, with 7 bases lining up with TRBD1. The CDR3 covers 15 residues. Germline assignment: CDR1 KGHSH and CDR2 LQKENI. With V trimmed by 5 bases and J by 6 bases, 12 bases remained unmatched. As DNA, the CDR3 is TGTGCCAGCTCAAGGTCCGGGACAGACACCGCTGAAGCTTTCTTT. It yields the protein CASSRSGTDTAEAFF.

This chain joins TRBV25-1 and TRBJ1-3; D not resolved. The CDR3 is 14 amino acids. V was clipped by 6 bases and J by 1 base, with 10 bases between them. Germline CDR1 reads MGHDK; CDR2 reads SYGVNS. DNA for the CDR3: TGTGCCAGCAGGATGGGAGTTTCTGGAAACACCATATATTTT. It yields the protein CASRMGVSGNTIYF.

The chain combines TRBV10-3 with TRBJ1-1; a possible D gene is TRBD1 (6 bases). Deletions cut 6 bases from V and 7 bases from J, with 9 bases between. The CDR3 is 11 amino acids. Germline CDR1 reads ENHRY; CDR2 reads SYGVKD. CDR3: CAIRDRNEAFF. In DNA form, the CDR3 reads TGTGCCATCAGGGACAGAAATGAAGCTTTCTTT.

The rearrangement uses TRBV25-1 and TRBJ2-4, with 7 positions matching TRBD1. The CDR3 length is 15 residues. V was clipped by 3 bases and J by 5 bases; unmatched bases: 7. Germline values: CDR1 MGHDK, CDR2 SYGVNS. CDR3: CASSDPRGQQNIQYF. The CDR3 DNA follows: TGTGCCAGCAGTGATCCCAGGGGACAGCAAAACATTCAGTACTTC.

The rearrangement uses TRBV7-2 and TRBJ1-5, with D possibly matching TRBD1 (5 bases). V was shortened by 1 base and J by 0 bases, with 7 bases between the two germline ends. The CDR3 extends over 15 amino acids. Looked up from germline, CDR1 is SGHTA and CDR2 is FQGNSA. The CDR3 here is CASSLVGGSNQPQHF. The CDR3 DNA reads TGTGCCAGCAGCTTAGTCGGGGGTAGCAATCAGCCCCAGCATTTT.

The chain has TRBV18 and TRBJ2-5, with 7 bases identical to TRBD1. Trimming cost V 10 bases and J 4 bases; bases outside gene matches: 3. CDR3 length equals 11 residues. From germline, CDR1 is KGHSH and CDR2 LQKENI. CDR3 DNA sequence: TGTGCCACCCGACAGGGAGAGACCCAGTACTTC. As protein: CATRQGETQYF. Looking up the rest from reference TRBV18 and TRBJ2-5 gives the full variable domain: NAGVMQNPRHLVRRRGQEARLRCSPMKGHSHVYWYRQLPEEGLKFMVYLQKENIIDESGMPKERFSAEFPKEGPSILRIQQVVRGDSAAYFCATRQGETQYFGPGTRLLVL.

The chain employs TRBV28 and TRBJ1-3, with 7 bases fitting TRBD1. This CDR3 comprises 15 residues. The ends lost 5 bases at V and 6 bases at J; junction bases unmatched: 10. Per the germline V gene, CDR1 is MDHEN and CDR2 is SYDVKM. For the CDR3, the DNA is TGTGCCAGCAGTCTTACAGGGACAGCGAAAAACACCATATATTTT. Translation gives CASSLTGTAKNTIYF.

V usage is TRBV27 and J usage is TRBJ1-6, with D unresolved. V dropped 0 bases and J dropped 6 bases, with 12 bases sitting between them. The CDR3 runs 16 residues. In germline, CDR1 is MNHEY, CDR2 SMNVEV (reference sequence). CDR3 nucleotides: TGTGCCAGCAGTTTATCGTCTGGAGGACTTAATTCACCCCTCCACTTT. Encoded protein: CASSLSSGGLNSPLHF.

The chain carries TRBV9 and TRBJ2-1; 7 nucleotides line up with TRBD1. Germline assignment: CDR1 SGDLS and CDR2 YYNGEE. The CDR3 is 16 amino acids. With V trimmed by 4 bases and J by 4 bases, 11 bases remained unmatched. The CDR3 nucleotides read TGTGCCAGCAGCCCGACCGGACAGGTTGTTTACAATGAGCAGTTCTTC. It is translated as CASSPTGQVVYNEQFF.

The chain has TRBV5-4 and TRBJ1-1; D might be TRBD1 (6 bases). The CDR3 length is 14 residues. Trimming left V 4 bases short and J 2 bases short, with 12 bases between. Germline V CDR1 and CDR2: SGHNT, YYREEE (reference sequence). This CDR3 is CASSLGGTNTEAFF. The CDR3 DNA reads as TGTGCCAGCAGCCTCGGGGGGACAAACACTGAAGCTTTCTTT. The whole variable domain, filled in from reference TRBV5-4 and TRBJ1-1, reads ETGVTQSPTHLIKTRGQQVTLRCSSQSGHNTVSWYQQALGQGPQFIFQYYREEENGRGNFPPRFSGLQFPNYSSELNVNALELDDSALYLCASSLGGTNTEAFFGQGTRLTVV.

The chain has TRBV27 and TRBJ2-7; maybe TRBD1 (6 bases). The CDR3 totals 15 residues. CDR1 and CDR2 (germline): MNHEY, SMNVEV (reference sequence). Trimming took off 0 bases at V and 0 bases at J, with 9 bases between the two ends. CDR3 residues: CASSLSGAPSYEQYF. In DNA form, the CDR3 reads TGTGCCAGCAGTTTATCGGGGGCTCCCTCCTACGAGCAGTACTTC.

This clone has only one observation. The chain links TRBV4-1 to TRBJ1-2; D is undetermined. The CDR3 is 17 residues long. Trimming pared 0 bases from V and 0 bases from J, leaving 14 bases between. CDR1 and CDR2 (germline): MGHRA, YSYEKL. DNA for the CDR3: TGCGCCAGCAGCCAAGATGGCGTCCGGGGAGCTAACTATGGCTACACCTTC. This gives the protein CASSQDGVRGANYGYTF.

This clone has more than one count but fewer than ten. V is TRBV7-6 and J is TRBJ1-3; 10 nucleotides agree with TRBD1. Germline CDR1 reads SGHVS; CDR2 reads FNYEAQ. The CDR3 has 15 residues. J lost 8 bases, V lost 3 bases, and 7 bases had no gene match. The CDR3 DNA is TGTGCCAGCAGCTTGACAGGGGGCACGTTGGACACCATATATTTT. Translation gives CASSLTGGTLDTIYF.

The chain employs TRBV9 and TRBJ2-2; 16 bases are shared with TRBD2. V dropped 9 bases and J dropped 7; count of bases not matched to a gene: 9. Germline V lookup: CDR1 SGDLS, CDR2 YYNGEE. The CDR3 consists of 16 residues. The CDR3 bases are TGTGCCACTTCTCAGGGACTAGCGGGAGGGGACGGGGAGCTGTTTTTT. Translated, it gives CATSQGLAGGDGELFF. Looking up the rest from reference TRBV9 and TRBJ2-2 gives the full variable domain: DSGVTQTPKHLITATGQRVTLRCSPRSGDLSVYWYQQSLDQGLQFLIQYYNGEERAKGNILERFSAQQFPDLHSELNLSSLELGDSALYFCATSQGLAGGDGELFFGEGSRLTVL.

In this sample, this clone turned up once. The genes are TRBV7-2 and TRBJ1-4; D is undetermined. V was shortened by 1 base and J by 7 bases, with 19 bases between the two germline ends. The CDR3 is 17 residues long. Germline V gives CDR1 SGHTA, CDR2 FQGNSA. The CDR3 protein is CASSLVVQSRVSEKLFF. The CDR3 coding sequence is TGTGCCAGCAGCTTAGTTGTCCAGAGTCGGGTCAGTGAAAAACTGTTTTTT.

The chain recombines TRBV11-3 with TRBJ2-1; 7 positions agree with TRBD2. CDR1 is SGHNT, CDR2 YENEEA, per germline. Trimming took 3 bases from V and 10 from J; bases not matched to a gene: 6. The CDR3 spans 13 residues. The CDR3 DNA sequence: TGTGCCAGCAGCTTGGAAGCGGGGTCAGAGCAGTTCTTC. Protein product: CASSLEAGSEQFF.

The V gene is TRBV10-3, the J gene TRBJ1-2, with D possibly matching TRBD1 (6 bases). Germline values: CDR1 ENHRY, CDR2 SYGVKD. The length of the CDR3 is 12 residues. Trimming cost V 3 bases and J 8 bases, with 10 bases left between them. Written as DNA, the CDR3 is TGTGCCATCAGTGATGGGACATTGGGCTACACCTTC. This gives the protein CAISDGTLGYTF.

The V call is TRBV19, the J call TRBJ2-1; D perhaps matches TRBD2 (5 bases). The V end lost 4 bases, the J end lost 8 bases, and 15 bases lay between the germline ends. CDR3 length: 14 residues. Germline CDR1 LNHDA, CDR2 SQIVND (reference sequence). CDR3 nucleotide sequence: TGTGCCAGTAGTACCCCCGGACTCGTTGATGAGCAGTTCTTC. As protein: CASSTPGLVDEQFF.

The chain links TRBV5-4 to TRBJ2-7; 13 positions agree with TRBD2. The CDR3 spans 15 residues. The germline CDR1 and CDR2 sequences are SGHNT and YYREEE (reference sequence). After removal of 4 bases from V and 4 bases from J, the junction contained 5 bases not matched to a gene. The CDR3 here is CASSRGTSGIYEQYF. DNA for the CDR3: TGTGCCAGCAGCCGCGGGACTAGCGGGATTTACGAGCAGTACTTC.

The chain joins TRBV5-1 to TRBJ1-3; D call uncertain. Germline V gene data show CDR1 as SGHRS and CDR2 as YFSETQ. Trimming took 0 bases from V and 4 from J, leaving 14 bases between them. The CDR3 runs to 16 residues. CDR3 sequence reads: CASSLDGPTGGNTIYF. For the CDR3, the DNA is TGCGCCAGCAGCTTGGATGGTCCGACGGGAGGAAACACCATATATTTT. Complete variable domain (other parts from reference TRBV5-1 and TRBJ1-3): KAGVTQTPRYLIKTRGQQVTLSCSPISGHRSVSWYQQTPGQGLQFLFEYFSETQRNKGNFPGRFSGRQFSNSRSEMNVSTLELGDSALYLCASSLDGPTGGNTIYFGEGSWLTVV.

This sequence joins TRBV19 and TRBJ1-5; 9 nucleotides match TRBD1. J lost 3 bases, V lost 5 bases, and 5 bases had no gene match. Germline lookup yields CDR1 LNHDA and CDR2 SQIVND (reference sequence). CDR3 length equals 15 residues. CDR3 DNA: TGTGCCAGTAGTTTGGACAGGGGCTACAATCAGCCCCAGCATTTT. The encoded protein is CASSLDRGYNQPQHF.

This clone showed up just once. The CDR3 is CASSRASGGLQETQYF. In DNA form, the CDR3 reads TGTGCCAGCAGCCGCGCCTCCGGGGGACTGCAAGAGACCCAGTACTTC. The V and J genes are TRBV5-4 and TRBJ2-5; D possibly corresponds to TRBD2 (6 bases). Between the trimmed V and J ends, which lost 4 bases and 2 bases, there was a span of 18 bases. Germline V gives CDR1 SGHNT, CDR2 YYREEE (reference sequence). The CDR3 length is 16 residues.

The rearrangement links TRBV7-2 to TRBJ2-7; 7 bases line up with TRBD2. Per the germline V gene, CDR1 is SGHTA and CDR2 is FQGNSA. This CDR3 contains 15 residues. Trimming at V came to 4 bases and at J to 7 bases, leaving 13 bases not matched to a gene. CDR3 DNA sequence: TGTGCCAGCAGCTCGAGGCGGGAGTTGGTGGGTGAGCAGTACTTC. Its translation is CASSSRRELVGEQYF.